The T cell receptor beta chain described here comes from a study of T cells in Graves' hyperthyroidism and ophthalmopathy. Template material for amplifying TCR beta CDR3 regions consisted of RNA transcripts. TCR CDR3 regions were first amplified by RT-PCR with HTBI primers. One entry per CDR3 protein results from TCRdb running MiXCR on the multiplex PCR reads. The sample contains 550,000 to 700,000 distinct CDR3 sequences, roughly 14% of which appear only once. Germline V CDR1 and CDR2: MNHEY, SVGEGT. This CDR3 spans 17 amino acids. V shed 10 bases, J shed 0 bases, and the junction held 9 bases outside the gene matches.

The receptor's source is a middle-aged woman with Graves' ophthalmopathy. This rearrangement joins TRBV6-2 or TRBV6-3 to TRBJ2-2; 12 bases agree with TRBD2. The specimen was blood. CDR3 protein: CATPRLAGDANTGELFF. The CDR3, as DNA: TGTGCCACTCCCCGACTAGCGGGAGATGCGAACACCGGGGAGCTGTTTTTT.